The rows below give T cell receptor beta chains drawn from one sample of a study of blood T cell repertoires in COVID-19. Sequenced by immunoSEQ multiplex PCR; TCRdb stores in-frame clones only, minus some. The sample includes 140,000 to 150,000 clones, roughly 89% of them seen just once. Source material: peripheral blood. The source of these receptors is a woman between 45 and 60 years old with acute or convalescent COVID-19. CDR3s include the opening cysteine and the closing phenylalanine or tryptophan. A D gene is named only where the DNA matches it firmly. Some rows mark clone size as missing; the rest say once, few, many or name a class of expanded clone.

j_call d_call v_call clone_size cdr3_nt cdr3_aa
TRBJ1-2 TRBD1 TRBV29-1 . TGCAGCGTTTTAGACAGGGGCCACTATGGCTACACCTTC CSVLDRGHYGYTF
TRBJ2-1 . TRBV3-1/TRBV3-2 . TGTGCCAGCAGCCAAGGCCAGGGTTGGGTCAATGAGCAGTTCTTC CASSQGQGWVNEQFF
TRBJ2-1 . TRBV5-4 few TGTGCCAGCAGCCCCTTAGCGGTCTACAATGAGCAGTTCTTC CASSPLAVYNEQFF
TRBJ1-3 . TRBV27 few TGTGCCAGCAGTTTATCTTCCTGGACACCGAGCTCTGGAAACACCATATATTTT CASSLSSWTPSSGNTIYF
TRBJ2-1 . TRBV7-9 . TGTGCCAGCAGCTTGGCCTCGGGGAGCTCCTACAATGAGCAGTTCTTC CASSLASGSSYNEQFF
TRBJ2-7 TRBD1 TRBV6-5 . TGTGCCAGCTGGACAGGGCTCTACGAGCAGTACTTC CASWTGLYEQYF
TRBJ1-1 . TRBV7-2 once TGTGCCAGCAGCTTACAGGGGACGGCGAACACTGAAGCTTTCTTT CASSLQGTANTEAFF
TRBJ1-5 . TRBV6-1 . TGTGCCAGCAGTGAACTCAGGGAAAATCAGCCCCAGCATTTT CASSELRENQPQHF
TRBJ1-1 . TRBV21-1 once TGTGCCAGCAGCATAAAGTTGAGGATAGAAGCTTTCTTT CASSIKLRIEAFF
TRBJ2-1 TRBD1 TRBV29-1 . TGCAGCACCGAGGGACAGGCGAGCTCCTACAATGAGCAGTTCTTC CSTEGQASSYNEQFF
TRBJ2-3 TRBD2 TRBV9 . TGTGCCAGCAGCATTGGACTAGCGGGAGGTACAGATACGCAGTATTTT CASSIGLAGGTDTQYF
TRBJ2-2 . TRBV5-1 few TGCGCCAGCAGCTTGGAACAGAACACCGGGGAGCTGTTTTTT CASSLEQNTGELFF
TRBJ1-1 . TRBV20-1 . TGCAGTGCTACTAGGGGCACTGAAGCTTTCTTT CSATRGTEAFF
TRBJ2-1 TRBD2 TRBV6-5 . TGTGCCAGCAGCATACTAGCGGGCACCATCAATGAGCAGTTCTTC CASSILAGTINEQFF
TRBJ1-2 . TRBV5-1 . TGCGCCAGCAGGGACGAGGGAAGCTATGGCTACACCTTC CASRDEGSYGYTF
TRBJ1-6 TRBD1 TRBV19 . TGTGCCAGTAGTATCGCGACAGGGGCAGGTAATTCACCCCTCCACTTT CASSIATGAGNSPLHF
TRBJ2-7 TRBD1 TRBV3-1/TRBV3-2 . TGTGCCAGCAGCCCGACAGGGGGGGACTCCTACGAGCAGTACTTC CASSPTGGDSYEQYF
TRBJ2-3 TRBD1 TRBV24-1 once TGTGCCACCAGTGATACTGACAGGGGGCTCACAGATACGCAGTATTTT CATSDTDRGLTDTQYF
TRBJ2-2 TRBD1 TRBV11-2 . TGTGCCAGCAGCGTCCAGGGGGTCGGGGAGCTGTTTTTT CASSVQGVGELFF
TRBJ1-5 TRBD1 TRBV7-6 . TGTGCCAGCAGCAAGGGACAGGGGGCTAATCAGCCCCAGCATTTT CASSKGQGANQPQHF
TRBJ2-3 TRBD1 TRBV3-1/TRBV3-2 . TGTGCCAGCAGCCTGGACAGGGGTACAGATACGCAGTATTTT CASSLDRGTDTQYF
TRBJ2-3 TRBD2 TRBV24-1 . TGTGCCACCACAGACCAGCGGGACCCCACAGATACGCAGTATTTT CATTDQRDPTDTQYF
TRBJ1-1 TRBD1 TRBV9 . TGTGCCAGCAGCCCCCGGACAGGACCGAACACTGAAGCTTTCTTT CASSPRTGPNTEAFF
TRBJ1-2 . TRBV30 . TGTGCCTGGAGTCCCCGGCAGGGCTATGGCTACACCTTC CAWSPRQGYGYTF
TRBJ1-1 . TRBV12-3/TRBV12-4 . TGTGCCAGCACTCTAGGAAGATCTGAAGCTTTCTTT CASTLGRSEAFF
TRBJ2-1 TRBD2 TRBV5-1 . TGCGCCAGCAGCTTGCTAACTAGCGGGAGCTCCTACAATGAGCAGTTCTTC CASSLLTSGSSYNEQFF
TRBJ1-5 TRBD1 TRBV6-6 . TGTGCCAGCAGTCCGCAAGACAGGGTAGTACAGCCCCAGCATTTT CASSPQDRVVQPQHF
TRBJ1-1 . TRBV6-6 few TGTGCCAGCAGCTATCGGGGGTTGGAGTTAGCTTTCTTT CASSYRGLELAFF
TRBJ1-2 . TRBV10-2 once TGCGCCAGCAGTGACACGGTCGGGGGCTATGGCTACACCTTC CASSDTVGGYGYTF
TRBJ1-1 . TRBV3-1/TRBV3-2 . TGTGCCAGCAGCCAAGATAGCCCCGGGGCTGAAGCTTTCTTT CASSQDSPGAEAFF
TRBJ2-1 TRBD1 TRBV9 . TGTGCCAGCAGCTACAGTCCGGGACAGGGAGACAATGAGCAGTTCTTC CASSYSPGQGDNEQFF
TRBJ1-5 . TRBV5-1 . TGCGCCAGCAGCTTGCACAGTCTGATAACTCAGCCCCAGCATTTT CASSLHSLITQPQHF
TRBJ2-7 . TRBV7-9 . TGTGCCAGCAGCCAGACGCCAGGGTCCTACGAGCAGTACTTC CASSQTPGSYEQYF
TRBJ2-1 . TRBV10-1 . TGCGCCAGCAGTGAGTCTTCGGGGGGCGTCCTTGGGGGTGAGCAGTTCTTC CASSESSGGVLGGEQFF
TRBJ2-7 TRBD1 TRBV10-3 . TGTGCCATCAGTGACCCTACTCGACAGGGGGCGCCCGAGCAGTACTTC CAISDPTRQGAPEQYF
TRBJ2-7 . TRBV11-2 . TGTGCCAGCAGCTCTGAGGGACAACTCTCCTACGAGCAGTACTTC CASSSEGQLSYEQYF
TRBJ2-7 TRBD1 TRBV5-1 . TGCGCCAGCAGCGTTGGGACAGCCTACGAGCAGTACTTC CASSVGTAYEQYF
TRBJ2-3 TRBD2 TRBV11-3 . TGTGCCAGCAGCCCTAGCGGGATTCTCACAGATACGCAGTATTTT CASSPSGILTDTQYF
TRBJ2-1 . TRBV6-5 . TGTGCCAGCAGTAGATCGACTAGCTCCTACAATGAGCAGTTCTTC CASSRSTSSYNEQFF
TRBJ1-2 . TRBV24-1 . TGTGCCACCAGTGATCAGGGCCTTGGATATGGCTACACCTTC CATSDQGLGYGYTF
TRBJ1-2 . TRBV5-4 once TGTGCCAGCAGCTTGGTTCGAGGGAGTGGCTACACCTTC CASSLVRGSGYTF
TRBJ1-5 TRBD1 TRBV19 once TGTGCCAGTAAATCGGACAGGGAACGCAATCAGCCCCAGCATTTT CASKSDRERNQPQHF
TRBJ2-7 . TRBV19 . TGTGCCAGTAGTATCTATGCTAGCTCGTACGAGCAGTACTTC CASSIYASSYEQYF
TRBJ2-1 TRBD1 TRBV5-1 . TGCGCCAGCAGCTTGGACAGGGGGCCCCACAATGAGCAGTTCTTC CASSLDRGPHNEQFF
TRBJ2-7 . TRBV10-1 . TGCGCCAGCAGTGAGTCGTGGGAGGCCAACGAGCAGTACTTC CASSESWEANEQYF
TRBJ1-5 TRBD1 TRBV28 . TGTGCCAGCGGTACAGGGGTGAATCAGCCCCAGCATTTT CASGTGVNQPQHF
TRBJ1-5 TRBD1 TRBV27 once TGTGCCAGCAGTTCGTATCTGACAGGGGATGGCAATCAGCCCCAGCATTTT CASSSYLTGDGNQPQHF
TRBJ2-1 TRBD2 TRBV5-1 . TGCGCCAGCAGCAGGACTAGCGGGAACGGCAATGAGCAGTTCTTC CASSRTSGNGNEQFF
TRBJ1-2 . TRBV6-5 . TGTGCCAGCTATAACTATGGCTACACCTTC CASYNYGYTF
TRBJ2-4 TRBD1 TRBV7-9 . TGTGCCAGCAGCATCCGGGACAGGGGAAGCAAAAACATTCAGTACTTC CASSIRDRGSKNIQYF
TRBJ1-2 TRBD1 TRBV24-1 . TGTGCCACCAGTGCACCGAACAGGGGGCGGGACGGCTACACCTTC CATSAPNRGRDGYTF
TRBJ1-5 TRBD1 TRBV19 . TGTGCCAGTAACTCGGACAGGGACGGCAATCAGCCCCAGCATTTT CASNSDRDGNQPQHF